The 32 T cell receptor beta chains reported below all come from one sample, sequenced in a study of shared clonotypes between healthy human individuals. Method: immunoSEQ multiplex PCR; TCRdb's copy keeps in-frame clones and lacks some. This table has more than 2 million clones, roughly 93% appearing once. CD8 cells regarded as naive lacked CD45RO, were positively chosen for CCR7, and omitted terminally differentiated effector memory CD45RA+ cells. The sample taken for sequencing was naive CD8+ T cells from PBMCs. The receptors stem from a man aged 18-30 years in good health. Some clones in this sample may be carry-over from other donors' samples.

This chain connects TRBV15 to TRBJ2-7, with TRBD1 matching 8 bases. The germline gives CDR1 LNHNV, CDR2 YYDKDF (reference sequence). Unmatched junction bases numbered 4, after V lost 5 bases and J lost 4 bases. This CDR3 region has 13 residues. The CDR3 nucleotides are TGTGCCACCAGCGCCCGGACAGGGTACGAGCAGTACTTC. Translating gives CATSARTGYEQYF.

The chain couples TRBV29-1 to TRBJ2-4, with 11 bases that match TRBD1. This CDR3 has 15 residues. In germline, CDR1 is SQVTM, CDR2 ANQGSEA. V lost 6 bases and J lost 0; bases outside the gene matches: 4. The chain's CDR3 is CSVRDRGIAKNIQYF. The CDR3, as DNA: TGCAGCGTCAGGGACAGGGGGATAGCCAAAAACATTCAGTACTTC.

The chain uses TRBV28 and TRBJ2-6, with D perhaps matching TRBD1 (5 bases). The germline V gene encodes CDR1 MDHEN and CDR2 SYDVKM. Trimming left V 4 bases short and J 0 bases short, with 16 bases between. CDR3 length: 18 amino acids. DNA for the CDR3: TGTGCCAGCAGTTCCGGGTCGACAGCGAACTCTGGGGCCAACGTCCTGACTTTC. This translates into CASSSGSTANSGANVLTF.

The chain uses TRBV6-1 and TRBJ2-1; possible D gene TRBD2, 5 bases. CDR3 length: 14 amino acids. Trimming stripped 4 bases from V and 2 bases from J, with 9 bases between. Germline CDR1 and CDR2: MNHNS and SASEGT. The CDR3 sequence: CASSGGDPYNEQFF. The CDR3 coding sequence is TGTGCCAGCAGTGGGGGAGACCCCTACAATGAGCAGTTCTTC.

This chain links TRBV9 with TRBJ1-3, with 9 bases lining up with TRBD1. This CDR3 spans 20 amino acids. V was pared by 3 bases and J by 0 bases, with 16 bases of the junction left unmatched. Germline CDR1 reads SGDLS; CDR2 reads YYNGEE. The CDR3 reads CASSAAAGQGIDGSGNTIYF. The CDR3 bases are TGTGCCAGCAGCGCCGCCGCGGGACAGGGCATTGATGGCTCTGGAAACACCATATATTTT.

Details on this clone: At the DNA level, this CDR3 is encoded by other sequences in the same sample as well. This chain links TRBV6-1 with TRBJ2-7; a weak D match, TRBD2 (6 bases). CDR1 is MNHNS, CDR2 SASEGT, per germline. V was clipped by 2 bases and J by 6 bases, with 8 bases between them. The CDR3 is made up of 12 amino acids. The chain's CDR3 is CASSERRGEQYF. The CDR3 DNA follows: TGTGCCAGCAGTGAAAGGAGGGGCGAGCAGTACTTC.

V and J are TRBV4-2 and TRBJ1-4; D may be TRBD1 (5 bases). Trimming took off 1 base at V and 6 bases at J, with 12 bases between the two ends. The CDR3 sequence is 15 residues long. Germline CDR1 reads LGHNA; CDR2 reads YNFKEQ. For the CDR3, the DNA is TGTGCCAGCAGCCAAGTTCAGGGTTTCGATGAAAAACTGTTTTTT. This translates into CASSQVQGFDEKLFF.

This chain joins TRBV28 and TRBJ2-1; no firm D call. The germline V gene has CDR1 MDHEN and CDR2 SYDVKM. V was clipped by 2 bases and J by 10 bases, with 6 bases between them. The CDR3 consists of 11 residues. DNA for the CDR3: TGTGCCAGCAGTTTAGTGGTAGAGCAGTTCTTC. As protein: CASSLVVEQFF.

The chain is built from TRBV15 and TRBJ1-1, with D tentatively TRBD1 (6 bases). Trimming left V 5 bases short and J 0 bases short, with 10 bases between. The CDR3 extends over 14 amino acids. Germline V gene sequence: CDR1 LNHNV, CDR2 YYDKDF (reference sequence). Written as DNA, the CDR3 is TGTGCCACCAGCGACAGGACCATGAACACTGAAGCTTTCTTT. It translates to CATSDRTMNTEAFF. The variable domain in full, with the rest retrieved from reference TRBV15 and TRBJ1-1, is DAMVIQNPRYQVTQFGKPVTLSCSQTLNHNVMYWYQQKSSQAPKLLFHYYDKDFNNEADTPDNFQSRRPNTSFCFLDIRSPGLGDTAMYLCATSDRTMNTEAFFGQGTRLTVV.

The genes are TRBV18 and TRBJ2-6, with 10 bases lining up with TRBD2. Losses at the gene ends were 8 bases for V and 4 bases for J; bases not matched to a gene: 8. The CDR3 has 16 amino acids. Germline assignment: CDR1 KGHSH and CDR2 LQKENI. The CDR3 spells CASGPSGRGGANVLTF. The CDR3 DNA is TGTGCCAGCGGCCCTAGCGGGAGAGGCGGGGCCAACGTCCTGACTTTC.

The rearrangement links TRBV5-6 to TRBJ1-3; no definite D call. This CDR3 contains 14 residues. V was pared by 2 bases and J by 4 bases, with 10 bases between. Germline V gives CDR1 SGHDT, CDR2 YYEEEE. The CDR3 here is CASSLRGWGNTIYF. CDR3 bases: TGTGCCAGCAGCTTAAGAGGGTGGGGAAACACCATATATTTT.

This chain's CDR3 is CASSEFITSGRGADTQYF. The CDR3, as DNA: TGTGCCAGCAGTGAATTCATAACTAGCGGGAGAGGTGCAGATACGCAGTATTTT. The chain joins TRBV2 to TRBJ2-3; 11 nucleotides line up with TRBD2. With 2 bases clipped from V and 4 bases from J, the junction kept 11 bases outside the gene matches. CDR1 is SNHLY and CDR2 is FYNNEI in the germline V gene. The CDR3 loop spans 18 amino acids.

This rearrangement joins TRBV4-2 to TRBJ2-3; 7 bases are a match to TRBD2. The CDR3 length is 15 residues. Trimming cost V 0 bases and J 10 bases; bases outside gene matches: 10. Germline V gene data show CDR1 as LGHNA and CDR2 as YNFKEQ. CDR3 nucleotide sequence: TGTGCCAGCAGCCAAGATCCCCCGGCGGGAGCTGCGCAGTATTTT. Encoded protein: CASSQDPPAGAAQYF.

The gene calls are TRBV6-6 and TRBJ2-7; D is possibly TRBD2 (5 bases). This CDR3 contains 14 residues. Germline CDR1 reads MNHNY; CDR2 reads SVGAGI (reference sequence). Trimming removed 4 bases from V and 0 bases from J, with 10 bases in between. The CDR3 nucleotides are TGTGCCAGCAGTTGGACTTTTAGCTCCTACGAGCAGTACTTC. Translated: CASSWTFSSYEQYF.

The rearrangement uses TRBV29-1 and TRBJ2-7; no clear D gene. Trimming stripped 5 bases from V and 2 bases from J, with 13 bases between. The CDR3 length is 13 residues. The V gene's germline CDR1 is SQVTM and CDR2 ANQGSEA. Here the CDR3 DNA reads TGCAGCGTTTTATCTGAGGTGGCCTACGAGCAGTACTTC. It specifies CSVLSEVAYEQYF.

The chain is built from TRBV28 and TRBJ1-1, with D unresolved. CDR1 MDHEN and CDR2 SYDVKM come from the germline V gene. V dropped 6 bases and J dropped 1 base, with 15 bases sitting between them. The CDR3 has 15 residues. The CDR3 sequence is CASSPGIWKNTEAFF. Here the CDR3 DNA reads TGTGCCAGCAGCCCAGGCATTTGGAAGAACACTGAAGCTTTCTTT. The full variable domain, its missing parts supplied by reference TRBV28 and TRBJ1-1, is DVKVTQSSRYLVKRTGEKVFLECVQDMDHENMFWYRQDPGLGLRLIYFSYDVKMKEKGDIPEGYSVSREKKERFSLILESASTNQTSMYLCASSPGIWKNTEAFFGQGTRLTVV.

CDR3 sequence reads: CASSRRLQETQYF. CDR3 nucleotide sequence: TGTGCCAGCAGTAGACGGTTACAAGAGACCCAGTACTTC. The V and J genes are TRBV9 and TRBJ2-5; no definite D call. Trimming left V 5 bases short and J 2 bases short, with 10 bases between. The CDR3 consists of 13 residues. Germline V gene sequence: CDR1 SGDLS, CDR2 YYNGEE.

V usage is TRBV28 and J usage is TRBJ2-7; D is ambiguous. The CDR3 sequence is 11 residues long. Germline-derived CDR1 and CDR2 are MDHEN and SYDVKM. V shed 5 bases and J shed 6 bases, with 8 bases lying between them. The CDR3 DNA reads TGTGCCAGCAGTCCCCACCGCGAGCAGTACTTC. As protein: CASSPHREQYF.

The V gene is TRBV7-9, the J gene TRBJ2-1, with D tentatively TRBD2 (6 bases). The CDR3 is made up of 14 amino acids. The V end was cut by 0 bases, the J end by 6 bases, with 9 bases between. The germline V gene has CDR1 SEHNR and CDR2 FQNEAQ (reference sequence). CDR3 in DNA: TGTGCCAGCAGCTTAGCGGGGACTTTCAATGAGCAGTTCTTC. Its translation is CASSLAGTFNEQFF.

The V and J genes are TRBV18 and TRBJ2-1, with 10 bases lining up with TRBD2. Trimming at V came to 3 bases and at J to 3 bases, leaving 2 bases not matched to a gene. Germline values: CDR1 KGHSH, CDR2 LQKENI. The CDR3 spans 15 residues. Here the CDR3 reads CASSPLAGDYNEQFF. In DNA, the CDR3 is TGTGCCAGCTCACCTCTAGCGGGAGACTACAATGAGCAGTTCTTC. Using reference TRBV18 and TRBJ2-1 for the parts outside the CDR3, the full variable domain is NAGVMQNPRHLVRRRGQEARLRCSPMKGHSHVYWYRQLPEEGLKFMVYLQKENIIDESGMPKERFSAEFPKEGPSILRIQQVVRGDSAAYFCASSPLAGDYNEQFFGPGTRLTVL.

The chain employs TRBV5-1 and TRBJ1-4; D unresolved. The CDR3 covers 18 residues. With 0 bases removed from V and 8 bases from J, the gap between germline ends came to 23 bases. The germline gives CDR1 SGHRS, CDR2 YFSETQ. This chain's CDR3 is CASSLAKTGFNLAEKLFF. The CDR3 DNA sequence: TGCGCCAGCAGCTTGGCGAAAACCGGTTTCAACCTGGCGGAAAAACTGTTTTTT.

This CDR3 is CASSRGGVDSAHF. The CDR3 DNA reads TGTGCCAGCAGTCGTGGGGGCGTGGACTCCGCGCATTTT. The gene calls are TRBV28 and TRBJ1-5, with D perhaps matching TRBD1 (6 bases). The CDR3 consists of 13 residues. V was pared by 5 bases and J by 15 bases, with 20 bases between. CDR1 MDHEN and CDR2 SYDVKM come from the germline V gene.

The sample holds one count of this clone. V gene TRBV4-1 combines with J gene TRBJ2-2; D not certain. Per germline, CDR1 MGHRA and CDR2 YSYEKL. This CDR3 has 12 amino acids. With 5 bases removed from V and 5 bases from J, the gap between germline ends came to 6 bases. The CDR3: CASSTGTGELFF. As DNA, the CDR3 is TGCGCCAGCAGCACTGGAACCGGGGAGCTGTTTTTT.

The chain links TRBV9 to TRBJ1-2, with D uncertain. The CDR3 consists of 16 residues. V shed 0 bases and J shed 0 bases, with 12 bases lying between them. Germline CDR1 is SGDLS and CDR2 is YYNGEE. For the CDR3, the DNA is TGTGCCAGCAGCGTAGGAGGCGGAGCCCCTAACTATGGCTACACCTTC. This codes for CASSVGGGAPNYGYTF.

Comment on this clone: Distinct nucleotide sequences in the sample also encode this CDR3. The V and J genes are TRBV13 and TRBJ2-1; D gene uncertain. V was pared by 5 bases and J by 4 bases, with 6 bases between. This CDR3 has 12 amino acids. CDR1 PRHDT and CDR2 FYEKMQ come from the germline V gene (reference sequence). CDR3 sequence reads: CASSPRYNEQFF. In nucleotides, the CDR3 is TGTGCCAGCAGCCCGCGTTACAATGAGCAGTTCTTC.

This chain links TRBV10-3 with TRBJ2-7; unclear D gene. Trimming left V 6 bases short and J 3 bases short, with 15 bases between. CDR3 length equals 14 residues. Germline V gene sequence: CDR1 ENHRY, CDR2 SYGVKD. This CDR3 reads CAIRNQISIYEQYF. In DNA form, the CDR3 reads TGTGCCATCAGGAACCAGATATCAATCTACGAGCAGTACTTC.

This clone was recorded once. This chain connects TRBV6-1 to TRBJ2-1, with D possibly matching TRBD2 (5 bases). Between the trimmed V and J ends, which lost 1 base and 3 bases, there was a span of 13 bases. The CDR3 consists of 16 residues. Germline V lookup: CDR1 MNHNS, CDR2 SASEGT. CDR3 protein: CASSEGGFWVYNEQFF. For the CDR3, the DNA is TGTGCCAGCAGTGAAGGCGGGTTTTGGGTCTACAATGAGCAGTTCTTC.

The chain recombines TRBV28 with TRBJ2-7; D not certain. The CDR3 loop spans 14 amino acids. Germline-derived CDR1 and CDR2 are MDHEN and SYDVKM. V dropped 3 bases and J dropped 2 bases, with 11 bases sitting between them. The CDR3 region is CASSLVPGTYEQYF. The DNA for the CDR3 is TGTGCCAGCAGTTTGGTCCCAGGAACCTACGAGCAGTACTTC. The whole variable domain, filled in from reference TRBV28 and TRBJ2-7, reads DVKVTQSSRYLVKRTGEKVFLECVQDMDHENMFWYRQDPGLGLRLIYFSYDVKMKEKGDIPEGYSVSREKKERFSLILESASTNQTSMYLCASSLVPGTYEQYFGPGTRLTVT.

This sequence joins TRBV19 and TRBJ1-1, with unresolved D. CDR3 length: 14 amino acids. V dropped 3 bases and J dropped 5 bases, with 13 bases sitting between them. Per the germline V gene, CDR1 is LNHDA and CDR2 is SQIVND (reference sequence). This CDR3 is CASSMDPRRTEAFF. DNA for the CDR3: TGTGCCAGTAGTATGGACCCCAGGCGGACTGAAGCTTTCTTT.

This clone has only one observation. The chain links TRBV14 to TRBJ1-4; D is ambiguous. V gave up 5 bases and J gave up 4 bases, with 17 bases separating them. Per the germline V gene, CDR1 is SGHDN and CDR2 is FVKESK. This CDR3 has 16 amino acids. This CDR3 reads CASSEITASGNEKLFF. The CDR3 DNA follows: TGTGCCAGCAGCGAAATAACAGCGTCGGGTAATGAAAAACTGTTTTTT.

In DNA form, the CDR3 reads TGTGCCAGCAGTTCCTCAGCGGGTCAAACCTACAATGAGCAGTTCTTC. The encoded protein is CASSSSAGQTYNEQFF. This sequence joins TRBV27 and TRBJ2-1, with D maybe TRBD2 (6 bases). V was cut by 4 bases and J by 2 bases, with 15 bases left in between. The CDR3 is 16 residues long. The germline V gene has CDR1 MNHEY and CDR2 SMNVEV (reference sequence).

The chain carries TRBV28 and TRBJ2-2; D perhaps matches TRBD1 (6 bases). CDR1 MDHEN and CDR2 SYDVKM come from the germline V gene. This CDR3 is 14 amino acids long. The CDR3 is CAHMEQGWAGELFF. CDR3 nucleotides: TGTGCACACATGGAGCAGGGGTGGGCCGGGGAGCTGTTTTTT.